This TCR beta chain was captured in a study of cytomegalovirus exposure and HLA in healthy donors. Study results and limitations: CMV antigen specificity was confirmed in vitro for three CMV-associated chains. There were several of the most significant clusters that appeared linked to common viral pathogens in a later analysis. Association of a missense DCLRE1C variant with TCR beta V- and J-gene trimming was reported in a later analysis. As a later analysis revealed, most CMV-associated TCR beta chains appeared HLA-restricted.

On this clone: Its antigen is currently unknown.

V lost 3 bases, J lost 4 bases, and 6 bases stayed unmatched. There are 15 residues in the CDR3. Germline V gene lookup returns CDR1 MDHEN and CDR2 SYDVKM. Amplification used 60 Vbeta primers and 13 Jbeta primers. Profiled with immunoSEQ multiplex PCR; TCRdb holds only in-frame clones, not every one. The sample holds 65,000 to 100,000 clones, over 60% seen once. Material: PBMCs. The chain links TRBV28 to TRBJ1-3; 7 bases fit TRBD1. This clonotype originated in a man aged 35-49 years in good health and CMV-seronegative. The CDR3 DNA reads as TGTGCCAGCAGTTTTGACAGGGCTGGCGGAAACACCATATATTTT. Amino acids: CASSFDRAGGNTIYF. The full variable domain, rest sourced from reference TRBV28 and TRBJ1-3, is DVKVTQSSRYLVKRTGEKVFLECVQDMDHENMFWYRQDPGLGLRLIYFSYDVKMKEKGDIPEGYSVSREKKERFSLILESASTNQTSMYLCASSFDRAGGNTIYFGEGSWLTVV.